This TCR beta chain came from a study of CXCR3-negative and CXCR3-positive naive CD8 T cells. Study observations and caveats: In CXCR3-positive naive cells, the TRB CDR3s were more hydrophobic than in CXCR3-negative naive cells. High diversity, comparable across both naive subsets, contrasted with much lower diversity in memory CD8+ cells.

All TRB cDNA libraries came from 5' RACE performed with UMI labels. TCRdb reprocessed the 5' RACE reads, keeping one entry per CDR3 protein, no DNA. This sample's table has about 50,000 distinct CDR3 sequences. CDR1 and CDR2 (germline): MNHEY, SMNVEV (reference sequence). The CDR3 loop spans 12 amino acids. Concerning this clonotype itself: What it recognizes is unknown.

Sequencing input: naive CXCR3+ CD8+ T cells from blood. Stated subset: CD45RO-CCR7+CD27+CD95- naive CD8+ T cells expressing CXCR3 (TNR3+). This sequence was found in a human donor in good health. Some clones in this sample may be carry-over from other donors' samples. This chain links TRBV27 with TRBJ1-1. The CDR3 loop is CASSFSGTEAFF.